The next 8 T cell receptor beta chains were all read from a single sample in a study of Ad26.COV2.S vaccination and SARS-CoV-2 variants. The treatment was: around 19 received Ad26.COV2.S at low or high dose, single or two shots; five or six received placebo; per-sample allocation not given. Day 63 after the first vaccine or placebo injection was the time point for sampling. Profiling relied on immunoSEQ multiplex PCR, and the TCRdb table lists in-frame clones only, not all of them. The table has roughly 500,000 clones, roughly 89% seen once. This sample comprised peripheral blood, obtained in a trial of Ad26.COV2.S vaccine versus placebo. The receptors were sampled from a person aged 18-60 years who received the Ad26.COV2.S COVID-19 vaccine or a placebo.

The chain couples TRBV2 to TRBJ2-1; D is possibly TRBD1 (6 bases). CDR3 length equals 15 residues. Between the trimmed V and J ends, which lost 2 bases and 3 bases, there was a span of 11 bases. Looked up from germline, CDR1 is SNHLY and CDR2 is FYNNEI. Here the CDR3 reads CASSENRAIYNEQFF. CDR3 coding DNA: TGTGCCAGCAGTGAAAACAGGGCGATCTACAATGAGCAGTTCTTC.

CDR3 bases: TGTGCCAGTAGTATAAATACAGTTACAACTAATGAAAAACTGTTTTTT. It translates to CASSINTVTTNEKLFF. The V call is TRBV19, the J call TRBJ1-4, with no clear D. The CDR3 spans 16 residues. Trimming removed 2 bases from V and 0 bases from J, with 10 bases in between. CDR1 and CDR2 (germline): LNHDA, SQIVND (reference sequence).

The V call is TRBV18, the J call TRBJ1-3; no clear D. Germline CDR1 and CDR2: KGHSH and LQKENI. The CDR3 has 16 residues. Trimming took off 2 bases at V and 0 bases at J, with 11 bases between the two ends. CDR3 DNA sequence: TGTGCCAGCTCACCAGAGCGGATCCTCTCTGGAAACACCATATATTTT. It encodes CASSPERILSGNTIYF.

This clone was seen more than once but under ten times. The CDR3 loop reads CASSQGDTSRLYGYTF. The CDR3 DNA is TGTGCCAGCAGCCAAGGGGACACTTCCCGCCTCTATGGCTACACCTTC. The V call is TRBV14, the J call TRBJ1-2; a possible D gene is TRBD1 (6 bases). Germline-derived CDR1 and CDR2 are SGHDN and FVKESK. This CDR3 contains 16 residues. V was pared by 1 base and J by 4 bases, with 16 bases between.

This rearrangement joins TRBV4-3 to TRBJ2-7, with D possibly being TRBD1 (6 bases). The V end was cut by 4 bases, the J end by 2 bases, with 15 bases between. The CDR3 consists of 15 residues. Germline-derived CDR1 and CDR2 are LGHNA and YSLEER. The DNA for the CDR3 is TGCGCCAGCAGCCGGACAGCCCTGGGGGCCTACGAGCAGTACTTC. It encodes CASSRTALGAYEQYF.

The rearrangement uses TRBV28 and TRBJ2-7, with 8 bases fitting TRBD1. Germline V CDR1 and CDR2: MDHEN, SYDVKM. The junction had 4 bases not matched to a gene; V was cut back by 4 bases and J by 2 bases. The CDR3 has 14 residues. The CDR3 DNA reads TGTGCCAGCAGTTCACCAGGGGGCCCCTACGAGCAGTACGTC. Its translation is CASSSPGGPYEQYV.

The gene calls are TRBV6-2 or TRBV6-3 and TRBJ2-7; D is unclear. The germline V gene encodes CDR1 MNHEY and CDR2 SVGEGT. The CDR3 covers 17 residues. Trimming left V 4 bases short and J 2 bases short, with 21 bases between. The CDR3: CASSSPTAANHPYEQYF. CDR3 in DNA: TGTGCCAGCAGTTCGCCCACGGCGGCTAACCACCCCTACGAGCAGTACTTC.

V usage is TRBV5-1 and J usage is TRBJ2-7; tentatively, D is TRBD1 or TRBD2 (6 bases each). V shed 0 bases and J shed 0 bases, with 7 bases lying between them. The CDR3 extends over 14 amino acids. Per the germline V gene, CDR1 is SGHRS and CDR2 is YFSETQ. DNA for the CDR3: TGCGCCAGCAGCTTGGAGGGGGGCTCCTACGAGCAGTACGTC. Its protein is CASSLEGGSYEQYV.